The 25 T cell receptor beta chains below were found in one sample sequenced in a study of CD8+ T cells in alopecia areata. Following extraction, RNA underwent reverse transcription to cDNA, which served as the sequencing template. The method was immunoSEQ multiplex PCR; TCRdb's version includes in-frame clones alone and lacks a portion of them. The sample includes some 170,000 clones, approximately 53% of them seen just once. Noted treatment: oral pan-JAK inhibitor, 5-10 mg twice daily. The source material was CD8+ T cells sorted from blood, sampled at week 24, from a patient treated with tofacitinib. The receptors shown here come from a human donor with alopecia areata.

This clone was counted only a few times. The chain carries TRBV4-3 and TRBJ1-2, with D unresolved. The CDR3 loop spans 14 amino acids. Germline CDR1 is LGHNA and CDR2 is YSLEER. V gave up 1 base and J gave up 8 bases, with 14 bases separating them. The CDR3 DNA sequence: TGCGCCAGCAGCCAAGTGCTGGTCGGTGAAGGCTACACCTTC. Translating it yields CASSQVLVGEGYTF.

This clone was counted between two and nine times. Other DNA sequences in this specimen translate into the identical CDR3. The chain employs TRBV13 and TRBJ1-1; D uncertain. This CDR3 contains 12 residues. V gave up 0 bases and J gave up 7 bases, with 6 bases separating them. From germline, CDR1 is PRHDT and CDR2 FYEKMQ (reference sequence). This CDR3 is CASSLGQDEAFF. The CDR3 DNA sequence: TGTGCCAGCAGCTTAGGCCAGGATGAAGCTTTCTTT.

This clone is classed as medium-sized. The rearrangement joins TRBV6-5 to TRBJ1-5; perhaps TRBD1 as D (6 bases). Between the trimmed V and J ends, which lost 0 bases and 5 bases, there was a span of 11 bases. The CDR3 sequence is 15 residues long. The germline V gene encodes CDR1 MNHEY and CDR2 SVGAGI. The CDR3 spells CASSYSLGGDQPQHF. CDR3 DNA: TGTGCCAGCAGTTACTCGTTGGGGGGCGATCAGCCCCAGCATTTT.

The CDR3 protein is CASSPGQALDEQFF. In DNA form, the CDR3 reads TGTGCCAGCAGTCCGGGACAGGCTTTGGATGAGCAGTTCTTC. V usage is TRBV6-5 and J usage is TRBJ2-1; 8 nucleotides align to TRBD1. Unmatched junction bases numbered 8, after V lost 5 bases and J lost 8 bases. The V gene's germline CDR1 is MNHEY and CDR2 SVGAGI. The CDR3 is 14 residues long.

The rearrangement links TRBV4-2 to TRBJ2-3; D is tentatively TRBD1 or TRBD2 (5 bases each). The V gene lost 7 bases and the J gene lost 6 bases, with 17 bases spanning the gap. Germline V lookup: CDR1 LGHNA, CDR2 YNFKEQ. The CDR3 sequence is 14 residues long. The CDR3 DNA reads as TGTGCCAGCAACCCTGGGGCCGGCGGGGATACGCAGTATTTT. This translates into CASNPGAGGDTQYF.

This clone was counted only a few times. V usage is TRBV19 and J usage is TRBJ1-5, with D perhaps matching TRBD1 (5 bases). The CDR3 has 15 amino acids. Germline loops: CDR1 LNHDA, CDR2 SQIVND (reference sequence). V was trimmed by 7 bases and J by 4 bases, leaving 17 bases between them. The CDR3: CASISTGTGNQPQHF. DNA for the CDR3: TGTGCCAGTATCTCCACCGGGACGGGGAATCAGCCCCAGCATTTT.

This clone was seen only once. V usage is TRBV27 and J usage is TRBJ1-4, with a tentative D call TRBD1 (6 bases). V lost 2 bases and J 0 bases, leaving 10 bases between the germline ends. Germline assignment: CDR1 MNHEY and CDR2 SMNVEV (reference sequence). This CDR3 is built from 16 residues. The CDR3 region has the DNA TGTGCCAGCAGTTTAATACAGGGTGCAACTAATGAAAAACTGTTTTTT. This sequence encodes CASSLIQGATNEKLFF.

This clone was seen only a few times. The chain links TRBV25-1 to TRBJ2-2; possible D gene TRBD2, 5 bases. Trimming stripped 3 bases from V and 2 bases from J, with 13 bases between. Germline V CDR1 and CDR2: MGHDK, SYGVNS. The CDR3 loop spans 16 amino acids. Here the CDR3 reads CASSDVTRENTGELFF. CDR3 sequence (DNA): TGTGCCAGCAGTGACGTGACGAGGGAAAACACCGGGGAGCTGTTTTTT.

There are a few counts of this clone. The chain couples TRBV14 to TRBJ2-7; possibly TRBD1 for D (6 bases). Germline CDR1 is SGHDN and CDR2 is FVKESK. V gave up 4 bases and J gave up 5 bases, with 9 bases separating them. This CDR3 is 12 amino acids long. The CDR3 sequence is CASSLTGHEQYF. The CDR3 nucleotides are TGTGCCAGCAGCCTTACAGGGCACGAGCAGTACTTC. The full variable domain, with the rest looked up from reference TRBV14 and TRBJ2-7, is EAGVTQFPSHSVIEKGQTVTLRCDPISGHDNLYWYRRVMGKEIKFLLHFVKESKQDESGMPNNRFLAERTGGTYSTLKVQPAELEDSGVYFCASSLTGHEQYFGPGTRLTVT.

The V and J genes are TRBV13 and TRBJ1-2; 7 nucleotides match TRBD1. Trimming at V came to 5 bases and at J to 6 bases, leaving 3 bases not matched to a gene. The CDR3 is made up of 12 amino acids. CDR1 is PRHDT and CDR2 is FYEKMQ in the germline V gene (reference sequence). Written as DNA, the CDR3 is TGTGCCAGCAGCCTAGACAGGGATGGCTACACCTTC. Its translation: CASSLDRDGYTF.

This rearrangement joins TRBV13 to TRBJ1-1; TRBD1 might be the D (5 bases). The CDR3 has 14 amino acids. Germline V gene lookup returns CDR1 PRHDT and CDR2 FYEKMQ (reference sequence). V shed 5 bases and J shed 1 base, with 11 bases lying between them. The CDR3 loop is CASSPPGRNTEAFF. CDR3 nucleotides: TGTGCCAGCAGCCCCCCGGGACGGAACACTGAAGCTTTCTTT. Based on the CDR3 plus reference TRBV13 and TRBJ1-1, the full variable domain is AAGVIQSPRHLIKEKRETATLKCYPIPRHDTVYWYQQGPGQDPQFLISFYEKMQSDKGSIPDRFSAQQFSDYHSELNMSSLELGDSALYFCASSPPGRNTEAFFGQGTRLTVV.

The sample holds a few counts of this clone. The V and J genes are TRBV11-2 and TRBJ1-1; TRBD1 is a possible D gene (5 bases). The CDR3 contains 14 residues. CDR1 is SGHAT and CDR2 is FQNNGV in the germline V gene. Trimming took off 5 bases at V and 2 bases at J, with 12 bases between the two ends. CDR3 DNA: TGTGCCAGCAGCCCGACGACAGTTAACACTGAAGCTTTCTTT. It is translated as CASSPTTVNTEAFF.

On this clone itself: A read error is the likely source, as a far larger clone sits one nucleotide away. The chain combines TRBV7-6 with TRBJ1-1, with a possible D match to TRBD1 (5 bases). Between the trimmed V and J ends, which lost 3 bases and 0 bases, there was a span of 5 bases. CDR3 size: 13 residues. Germline V gives CDR1 SGHVS, CDR2 FNYEAQ. The CDR3 protein is CASSLDMNTEAFF. Here the CDR3 DNA reads TGTGCCAGCAGCTTGGACATGAACACTGAAGCTTTCTTT. Combining the CDR3 with reference TRBV7-6 and TRBJ1-1 gives the whole variable domain GAGVSQSPRYKVTKRGQDVALRCDPISGHVSLYWYRQALGQGPEFLTYFNYEAQQDKSGLPNDRFSAERPEGSISTLTIQRTEQRDSAMYRCASSLDMNTEAFFGQGTRLTVV.

V usage is TRBV2 and J usage is TRBJ1-2; D may be TRBD1 (6 bases). Germline CDR1 SNHLY, CDR2 FYNNEI. The CDR3 totals 16 residues. V was clipped by 5 bases and J by 5 bases, with 21 bases between them. This chain's CDR3 is CASSPPMGEGQYGYTF. Written as DNA, the CDR3 is TGTGCCAGCAGTCCACCCATGGGGGAAGGACAGTATGGCTACACCTTC.

In its sample, this clone was seen once. The V and J genes are TRBV7-9 and TRBJ2-5, with D unclear. The J call may be in error: the DNA end matches TRBJ2-7 better. In germline, CDR1 is SEHNR, CDR2 FQNEAQ (reference sequence). This CDR3 region has 12 residues. CDR3 bases: TGTGCCAGCAGTTCACCAACTTACGAGCAGTACTTC. Protein product: CASSSPTYEQYF.

J is TRBJ1-4 and V is TRBV4-3; TRBD1 is a possible D gene (5 bases). The CDR3 extends over 17 amino acids. V was cut by 0 bases and J by 0 bases, with 11 bases left in between. The V gene's germline CDR1 is LGHNA and CDR2 YSLEER. CDR3: CASSQDSPGATNEKLFF. CDR3 nucleotide sequence: TGCGCCAGCAGCCAAGATTCGCCGGGGGCAACTAATGAAAAACTGTTTTTT.

This chain links TRBV7-9 with TRBJ2-1; the match to TRBD1 covers 8 bases. Trimming removed 10 bases from V and 6 bases from J; junction bases left unmatched: 14. CDR1 is SEHNR, CDR2 FQNEAQ, per germline (reference sequence). The CDR3 spans 15 residues. The CDR3 DNA sequence: TGTGCCATCTTCGTCGGGACAGGAAAGACCAATGAGCAGTTCTTC. Residues: CAIFVGTGKTNEQFF.

Regarding this clone: Distinct nucleotide sequences in the sample also encode this CDR3. The rearrangement links TRBV27 to TRBJ1-6; D not resolved. The CDR3 is 12 residues long. Germline V gene lookup returns CDR1 MNHEY and CDR2 SMNVEV (reference sequence). Deletions cut 2 bases from V and 9 bases from J, with 5 bases between. In DNA form, the CDR3 reads TGTGCCAGCAGTTTAAGAGGTTCACCCCTCCACTTT. Amino acids: CASSLRGSPLHF.

The CDR3 sequence: CASSLSILKYSTEAFF. The CDR3 DNA sequence: TGTGCCAGCAGTTTATCGATTCTTAAGTATAGCACTGAAGCTTTCTTT. This rearrangement joins TRBV27 to TRBJ1-1, with D uncertain. The CDR3 length is 16 residues. Germline V gene sequence: CDR1 MNHEY, CDR2 SMNVEV (reference sequence). The V gene lost 0 bases and the J gene lost 4 bases, with 15 bases spanning the gap.

This clone was seen more than once but under ten times. The V and J genes are TRBV11-2 and TRBJ2-2, with D perhaps assigned TRBD1 or TRBD2 (5 bases each). The CDR3 is 13 residues long. V was pared by 10 bases and J by 6 bases, with 15 bases between. Per germline, CDR1 SGHAT and CDR2 FQNNGV. CDR3 nucleotide sequence: TGTGCCACCCTCCCCGGGGCCGCCGGGGAGCTGTTTTTT. Amino acid sequence: CATLPGAAGELFF. The full variable domain, rest sourced from reference TRBV11-2 and TRBJ2-2, is EAGVAQSPRYKIIEKRQSVAFWCNPISGHATLYWYQQILGQGPKLLIQFQNNGVVDDSQLPKDRFSAERLKGVDSTLKIQPAKLEDSAVYLCATLPGAAGELFFGEGSRLTVL.

This chain connects TRBV7-9 to TRBJ1-2; no clear D gene. Per germline, CDR1 SEHNR and CDR2 FQNEAQ (reference sequence). Trimming cost V 1 base and J 4 bases, with 10 bases left between them. This CDR3 has 14 residues. CDR3 coding DNA: TGTGCCAGCAGCTTAGTGGGCTCCAGCTATGGCTACACCTTC. Its protein is CASSLVGSSYGYTF.

This chain links TRBV29-1 with TRBJ2-6; D gene ambiguous. V lost 1 base and J 0 bases, leaving 10 bases between the germline ends. The CDR3 sequence is 16 residues long. Germline assignment: CDR1 SQVTM and CDR2 ANQGSEA. The CDR3 loop reads CSVEGVPNSGANVLTF. The CDR3 nucleotides are TGCAGCGTTGAAGGTGTACCGAACTCTGGGGCCAACGTCCTGACTTTC.

This clone was detected only a few times. The V gene is TRBV5-1, the J gene TRBJ1-5; D may be TRBD1 (5 bases). V was cut by 2 bases and J by 1 base, with 10 bases left in between. The CDR3 has 15 residues. CDR1 and CDR2 from the germline V gene are SGHRS and YFSETQ. In DNA form, the CDR3 reads TGCGCCAGCAGCTTATCTGGGGGAAGCAATCAGCCCCAGCATTTT. Translating it yields CASSLSGGSNQPQHF. The full variable domain, in which reference TRBV5-1 and TRBJ1-5 provide the parts outside the CDR3, is KAGVTQTPRYLIKTRGQQVTLSCSPISGHRSVSWYQQTPGQGLQFLFEYFSETQRNKGNFPGRFSGRQFSNSRSEMNVSTLELGDSALYLCASSLSGGSNQPQHFGDGTRLSIL.

This chain connects TRBV5-4 to TRBJ2-1; TRBD1 is a possible D gene (5 bases). This CDR3 has 15 residues. Trimming took off 3 bases at V and 7 bases at J, with 17 bases between the two ends. CDR1 is SGHNT, CDR2 YYREEE, per germline (reference sequence). The CDR3 sequence: CASSSSAGPVNEQFF. The DNA of the CDR3 is TGTGCCAGCAGCTCTTCGGCAGGGCCAGTAAATGAGCAGTTCTTC.

The chain's CDR3 is CASSAATSGGYNEQFF. The CDR3, as DNA: TGTGCCAGCAGCGCCGCGACTAGCGGGGGGTACAATGAGCAGTTCTTC. The chain is built from TRBV9 and TRBJ2-1; TRBD2 aligns across 13 bases. The V and J ends lost 3 bases and 4 bases, in that order; junction bases with no gene match: 4. Germline CDR1 SGDLS, CDR2 YYNGEE. The CDR3 spans 16 residues.